This entry lists 22 T cell receptor beta chains sequenced from one sample in a study of T cell clusters in autoimmune cytopenias. Some 34,000 genome equivalents of blood DNA were amplified for TRB. Multiplex touch-down PCR amplified TRB using TRB-A and TRB-B pools in one tube. From its re-call of the multiplex PCR reads, TCRdb lists each CDR3 protein once, without DNA. The sample table sets out roughly 11,000 distinct CDR3 sequences. The data were also submitted as part of a second study, on T cell repertoires in aging, cancer and after chemotherapy.

Sequencing was performed on peripheral blood. The receptor set was obtained from a human donor in good health.

V and J are TRBV20-1 and TRBJ2-3; the TCRdb D gene call, TRBD1, has no DNA to confirm it. The CDR3 is 14 residues long. Germline lookup yields CDR1 DFQATT and CDR2 SNEGSKA (reference sequence). CDR3 loop: CSARDRRGADTQYF.

This clonotype ranks as medium-sized in terms of frequency. The gene calls are TRBV6-5 and TRBJ2-2. Germline CDR1 is MNHEY and CDR2 is SVGAGI. This CDR3 is built from 16 residues. Here the CDR3 reads CASSYYGTPNTGELFF.

This clonotype registers medium-sized by frequency. The chain links TRBV29-1 to TRBJ2-1; the D call from TCRdb, TRBD2, cannot be confirmed without DNA. Germline-derived CDR1 and CDR2 are SQVTM and ANQGSEA. The CDR3 runs 13 residues. CDR3 in amino acids: CSVVLAGGHEQFF.

This chain joins TRBV6-2 or TRBV6-3 and TRBJ2-7; TCRdb outputs TRBD1, but without DNA this stays unchecked. Germline values: CDR1 MNHEY, CDR2 SVGEGT. This CDR3 is built from 15 residues. The CDR3 protein is CASSSSGTGGSEQYF.

This chain's CDR3 is CSARAQKGYNEQFF. The gene calls are TRBV20-1 and TRBJ2-1; TCRdb designates TRBD2, a call that cannot be tested without DNA. Germline loops: CDR1 DFQATT, CDR2 SNEGSKA (reference sequence). The CDR3 loop spans 14 amino acids.

This chain connects TRBV4-3 to TRBJ2-3; TCRdb's D gene call, TRBD2, goes unchecked for lack of DNA. CDR1 and CDR2 (germline): LGHNA, YSLEER. This CDR3 spans 18 amino acids. The CDR3 sequence is CASSEVYGTSGRTDTQYF.

CDR3 loop: CASRRNTGVGSYEQYF. The chain carries TRBV27 and TRBJ2-7; TCRdb's assignment of TRBD1 cannot be checked, as there is no DNA. The CDR3 consists of 16 residues. Germline V CDR1 and CDR2: MNHEY, SMNVEV (reference sequence).

The chain couples TRBV6-2 or TRBV6-3 to TRBJ1-2; there is no DNA to check the TCRdb D call of TRBD1. Germline V gene lookup returns CDR1 MNHEY and CDR2 SVGEGT. CDR3 length: 14 amino acids. The CDR3 protein is CASSYSEGARGYTF.

V and J are TRBV15 and TRBJ2-7; TCRdb selects TRBD2, and the lack of DNA leaves this call unchecked. This CDR3 has 14 amino acids. The germline gives CDR1 LNHNV, CDR2 YYDKDF (reference sequence). CDR3 protein: CATSRGRGGGEQYF.

J is TRBJ2-7 and V is TRBV5-6; TCRdb returns TRBD2, unconfirmable since there is no DNA. The germline CDR1 and CDR2 sequences are SGHDT and YYEEEE. The CDR3 spans 14 residues. CDR3 sequence: CASSASGGAHEQYF.

The CDR3 is CASTRVITGTDTQYF. The V and J genes are TRBV7-2 and TRBJ2-3; the TRBD1 assignment by TCRdb is unverifiable without DNA. Per germline, CDR1 SGHTA and CDR2 FQGNSA. The CDR3 has 15 amino acids.

According to its frequency, this clonotype is medium-sized. This chain connects TRBV29-1 to TRBJ2-1; the D gene TCRdb calls, TRBD1, cannot be checked with no DNA. CDR1 is SQVTM and CDR2 is ANQGSEA in the germline V gene. The CDR3 has 15 residues. CDR3 amino acids: CSGGGAASSYNEQFF.

The J gene is TRBJ1-1, the V gene TRBV5-4; without DNA, the TCRdb call of TRBD1 cannot be checked. Germline V gene sequence: CDR1 SGHNT, CDR2 YYREEE (reference sequence). The CDR3 extends over 14 amino acids. The CDR3 is CASSSRRGGTEAFF.

V is TRBV12-3 or TRBV12-4 and J is TRBJ1-1; TCRdb reports TRBD1, a call that lacks DNA to check it against. The CDR3 consists of 18 residues. This chain's CDR3 is CASPWDAPAIPRRTEAFF.

This chain links TRBV27 with TRBJ2-5; the TCRdb D gene call, TRBD2, has no DNA to confirm it. This CDR3 has 16 amino acids. CDR1 is MNHEY, CDR2 SMNVEV, per germline (reference sequence). CDR3 sequence reads: CASSLRGLAGRETQYF.

The rearrangement links TRBV5-1 to TRBJ2-3. CDR3 size: 13 residues. CDR1 and CDR2 (germline): SGHRS, YFSETQ. CDR3 protein: CASSLGRTDTQYF.

Considering frequency, this clonotype is medium-sized. The chain is built from TRBV7-6 and TRBJ2-5; TCRdb calls TRBD2, which cannot be checked without DNA. This CDR3 has 13 amino acids. Germline V gives CDR1 SGHVS, CDR2 FNYEAQ. The CDR3 reads CASSSLRQETQYF. Using reference TRBV7-6 and TRBJ2-5 for the parts outside the CDR3, the full variable domain is GAGVSQSPRYKVTKRGQDVALRCDPISGHVSLYWYRQALGQGPEFLTYFNYEAQQDKSGLPNDRFSAERPEGSISTLTIQRTEQRDSAMYRCASSSLRQETQYFGPGTRLLVL.

V and J are TRBV20-1 and TRBJ2-3; TCRdb proposes TRBD2, but this gene call is untestable without DNA. The CDR3 extends over 14 amino acids. The germline V gene has CDR1 DFQATT and CDR2 SNEGSKA (reference sequence). This chain's CDR3 is CSASRRGGTDTQYF.

The J gene is TRBJ2-3, the V gene TRBV5-6; TCRdb picks TRBD1, but there is no DNA to check that call. The germline V gene has CDR1 SGHDT and CDR2 YYEEEE. The CDR3 totals 15 residues. This CDR3 is CASSPGQGYADTQYF.

Judged by frequency, this clonotype is medium-sized. The CDR3 loop is CASSRQGSTYNEQFF. V and J are TRBV6-5 and TRBJ2-1; TCRdb's assignment of TRBD1 cannot be checked, as there is no DNA. Germline CDR1 is MNHEY and CDR2 is SVGAGI. The CDR3 is made up of 15 amino acids.

The CDR3 here is CASSQPSGGRLGGELFF. This sequence joins TRBV12-3 or TRBV12-4 and TRBJ2-2; the TCRdb D gene call, TRBD2, has no DNA to confirm it. This CDR3 has 17 amino acids.

This chain uses TRBV6-6 with TRBJ2-7; the D call from TCRdb, TRBD2, cannot be confirmed without DNA. Germline lookup yields CDR1 MNHNY and CDR2 SVGAGI (reference sequence). The CDR3 has 14 amino acids. The CDR3 reads CASKSQGSSYEQYF.